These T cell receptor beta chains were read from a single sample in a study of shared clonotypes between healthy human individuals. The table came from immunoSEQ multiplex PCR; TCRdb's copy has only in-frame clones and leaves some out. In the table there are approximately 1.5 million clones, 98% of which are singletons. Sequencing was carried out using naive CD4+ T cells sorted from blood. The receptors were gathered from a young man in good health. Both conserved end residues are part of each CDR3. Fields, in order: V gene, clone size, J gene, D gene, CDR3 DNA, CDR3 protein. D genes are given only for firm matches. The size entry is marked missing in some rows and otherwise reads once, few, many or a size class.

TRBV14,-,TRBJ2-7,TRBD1,TGTGCCAGCAGAGGGACAGGGGTATACGAGCAGTACTTC,CASRGTGVYEQYF
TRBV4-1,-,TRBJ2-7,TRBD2,TGCGCCAGCAGCCAATTTAGCGGGAGGGCATCCTACGAGCAGTACTTC,CASSQFSGRASYEQYF
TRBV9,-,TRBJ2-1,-,TGTGCCAGCAGCGTCGGAGGCGATGCCTACAATGAGCAGTTCTTC,CASSVGGDAYNEQFF
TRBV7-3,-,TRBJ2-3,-,TGTGCCAGCAGCTTACTTGGTTCAGATACGCAGTATTTT,CASSLLGSDTQYF
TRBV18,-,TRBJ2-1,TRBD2,TGTGCCAGCTCACCACAAATGACTAGCGGACCATACAATGAGCAGTTCTTC,CASSPQMTSGPYNEQFF
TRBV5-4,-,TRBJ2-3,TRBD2,TGTGCCAGCAGCTCCCCCGGTGGACTAGCGGGAGGGCTTGATACGCAGTATTTT,CASSSPGGLAGGLDTQYF
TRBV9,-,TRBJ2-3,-,TGTGCCAGCAGCGTAGCTCCCAGGACGAGCACAGATACGCAGTATTTT,CASSVAPRTSTDTQYF
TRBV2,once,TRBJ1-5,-,TGTGCCAGCAAGGACGGGAGCAATCAGCCCCAGCATTTT,CASKDGSNQPQHF
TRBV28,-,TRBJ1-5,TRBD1,TGTGCCAGCCGACAGGGGGGATTTTGGAATCAGCCCCAGCATTTT,CASRQGGFWNQPQHF
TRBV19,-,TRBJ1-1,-,TGTGCCAGTATCGGGGGGAACTATCAAGCTTTCTTT,CASIGGNYQAFF
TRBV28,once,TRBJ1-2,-,TGTGCCAGCAGTTTAGGGGGCCGACAGGACTATGGCTACACCTTC,CASSLGGRQDYGYTF
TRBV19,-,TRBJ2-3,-,TGTGCCAGTAGCCTTGCCAGAACAGATACGCAGTATTTT,CASSLARTDTQYF
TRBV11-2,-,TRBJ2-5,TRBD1,TGTGCCAGCAGCGTCAACCCTGGGACAGGGGGCCGGGAGACCCAGTACTTC,CASSVNPGTGGRETQYF
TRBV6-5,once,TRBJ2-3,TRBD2,TGTGCCAGCATCCCGACTAGCGGGAGCACAGATACGCAGTATTTT,CASIPTSGSTDTQYF
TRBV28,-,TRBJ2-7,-,TGTGCCAGCAGTTTAACTGGGTCCTCCATCTACGAGCAGTACTTC,CASSLTGSSIYEQYF
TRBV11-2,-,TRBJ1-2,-,TGTGCCAGCAGCTTAGGGCACCTCTATGGCTACACCTTC,CASSLGHLYGYTF
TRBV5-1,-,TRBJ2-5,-,TGCGCCAGCAGCTTGTTCGCGGACGGGATCCAAGAGACCCAGTACTTC,CASSLFADGIQETQYF
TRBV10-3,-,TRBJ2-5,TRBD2,TGTGCCATCAGTGAGAGACGAGCGGGACAAGAGACCCAGTACTTC,CAISERRAGQETQYF
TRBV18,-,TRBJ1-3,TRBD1,TGTGCCAGCTCACCCCCCGGGACAGGGGCCGGGGGAAACACCATATATTTT,CASSPPGTGAGGNTIYF
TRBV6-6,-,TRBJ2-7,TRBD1,TGTGCCAGCAAAAGGGGACAGGGGGCGTTCGAGCAGTACTTC,CASKRGQGAFEQYF